This paragraph reports one T cell receptor (beta chain). The target antigen is unknown. This entry comes from a study of shared clonotypes between healthy human individuals. The naive CD8 fraction comprised CD45RO-negative cells positively selected for CCR7 and excluded terminally differentiated effector memory CD45RA+ cells. Generated by immunoSEQ multiplex PCR, the TCRdb table keeps only in-frame clones and is missing some. The profile shows 1.5 million to 2.5 million clones, approximately 95% of them singletons. Study-level findings and limits: Large sequencing depth failed to make sorted-subset sequencing complete, rarefaction showed. Lower generation probabilities were found for non-shared clonotypes than for those shared by all four donors.

The sample was naive CD8+ T cells sorted from blood. The source of this sequence is a man aged 18 to 30 in good health.

In nucleotides, the CDR3 is TGTGCCAGCAGCTTAGGACAGGGAGAGGCCTACGAGCAGTACTTC. It codes for CASSLGQGEAYEQYF. The chain joins TRBV7-9 to TRBJ2-7, with 7 nucleotides matching TRBD1. The germline V gene has CDR1 SEHNR and CDR2 FQNEAQ (reference sequence). Trimming at V came to 1 base and at J to 2 bases, leaving 5 bases not matched to a gene. The CDR3 is 15 residues long.